This record covers a single T cell receptor beta chain. Sequenced by immunoSEQ multiplex PCR; TCRdb stores in-frame clones only, minus some. The sample has 150,000 to 200,000 clones; approximately 88% are singletons. The data were taken from a study of blood T cell repertoires in COVID-19. In the 2 weeks before study entry, exposed participants met a COVID-19 case, which was PCR-confirmed or clinician-diagnosed. The clonotype was recovered from a man in his 70s who had been exposed to COVID-19. Material for sequencing was PBMCs or T cells enriched from blood (not recorded which).

CDR3 in DNA: TGTGCCAGCAGCCCCCGCGAGAACACCGGGGAGCTGTTTTTT. Residues: CASSPRENTGELFF. The V gene is TRBV5-4, the J gene TRBJ2-2, with D uncertain. CDR3 size: 14 residues. Germline assignment: CDR1 SGHNT and CDR2 YYREEE (reference sequence). Trimming stripped 4 bases from V and 1 base from J, with 8 bases between.